The following is a T cell receptor beta chain sequence with its context. Its target is unknown. Per germline, CDR1 LGHNA and CDR2 YSLEER. The CDR3 spans 15 residues. V gave up 4 bases and J gave up 3 bases, with 12 bases separating them. As processed by the authors: From ImmunoSEQ came sequences covering only the junction and carrying no quality scores, so filtering differed. Sequencing used immunoSEQ multiplex PCR; TCRdb keeps in-frame clones, though not all of them. V, J and clone size are taken as reported in that table, and D and trimming were inferred from the DNA itself. The sample has 2 million to 2.5 million clones, 93% seen once. The data were obtained in a study of shared clonotypes between healthy human individuals. Findings of the study overall: Clonotype sharing across a handful of donors was observed for around 4.8% of naive CD4 clonotypes. Apart from blood, nothing was sampled; tissue repertoires likely differ.

J is TRBJ2-2 and V is TRBV4-3; D possibly corresponds to TRBD2 (5 bases). Sequencing input: naive CD4+ T cells from PBMCs. The sample's subset: CD45RA+ positively selected. The receptor was derived from a young man in good health. Some clones in this sample may be carry-over from other donors' samples. Here the CDR3 reads CASSPGDSDTGELFF. DNA for the CDR3: TGCGCCAGCAGCCCCGGGGATTCGGACACCGGGGAGCTGTTTTTT.